This TCR beta chain came from a study of Ad26.COV2.S vaccination and SARS-CoV-2 variants. The assay was immunoSEQ multiplex PCR, and TCRdb's table has in-frame clones only and misses some. The table records 350,000 to 450,000 clones, approximately 90% of them present only once. Between the trimmed V and J ends, which lost 7 bases and 1 base, there was a span of 10 bases. The CDR3 spans 12 residues. Germline V gene sequence: CDR1 SQVTM, CDR2 ANQGSEA. With respect to this clone: What it binds is unknown.

Findings of the study overall: Analyses of TCR breadth and depth may have underestimated total T cell responses. Substantial breadth was reportedly displayed by spike-specific CD8+ and CD4+ T cell responses after vaccination.

Specimen: peripheral blood, collected after recovery from COVID-19. The receptor was isolated from a human donor who had recovered from COVID-19. The chain recombines TRBV29-1 with TRBJ1-2, with D possibly matching TRBD1 (6 bases). In nucleotides, the CDR3 is TGCAGCGCCGGGACATTTAACTATGGCTACACCTTC. Its translation: CSAGTFNYGYTF.